This is a list of T cell receptor beta chains from one sample in a study of shared clonotypes between healthy human individuals. The repertoire was sequenced with immunoSEQ multiplex PCR; TCRdb's copy has only in-frame clones and lacks some. Of approximately 1.9 million clones in the sample, 85% to 95% are singletons; the top ten hold around 1.8%. The sample consisted of naive CD8+ T cells from PBMCs. The receptors derive from a man younger than 35 in good health. Some clones in this sample may be carry-over from other donors' samples. CDR3s include the opening cysteine and the closing phenylalanine or tryptophan. The D gene is left open where the match is weak. Not every row has a clone size; where given, it reads once, few, many or a size class.

>TRBJ1-5|once|NA|TRBV28
TGTGCCAGCAGTTTAACCAGCGCTAGCAATCAGCCCCAGCATTTT
CASSLTSASNQPQHF
>TRBJ1-5|NA|TRBD1|TRBV6-6
TGTGCCAGCAGTAATACAGGGGGAGGTCAGCCCCAGCATTTT
CASSNTGGGQPQHF
>TRBJ1-5|NA|NA|TRBV28
TGTGCCAGCAGTGTTTATAGCAATCAGCCCCAGCATTTT
CASSVYSNQPQHF
>TRBJ2-7|once|TRBD1|TRBV6-6
TGTGCCAGCACCCGATCCGAGACAGGGACAGGGGAGCAGTACTTC
CASTRSETGTGEQYF
>TRBJ1-5|NA|NA|TRBV28
TGTGCCAGCAGTGTTAACTCAGGTTATCAGCCCCAGCATTTT
CASSVNSGYQPQHF
>TRBJ2-3|once|TRBD2|TRBV10-3
TGTGCCATCAGTGAAGAAGCGGGAGCAGATACGCAGTATTTT
CAISEEAGADTQYF
>TRBJ2-1|NA|TRBD2|TRBV7-2
TGTGCCAGCAGCCCGTCGCTAGCGGAGTACAATGAGCAGTTCTTC
CASSPSLAEYNEQFF
>TRBJ2-7|NA|NA|TRBV15
TGTGCCACCAGCAGCCGGGCAACCGACGAGCAGTACTTC
CATSSRATDEQYF
>TRBJ2-2|NA|NA|TRBV10-1
TGCGCCAGCAGTGAGGGACACAACACCGGGGAGCTGTTTTTT
CASSEGHNTGELFF
>TRBJ2-1|NA|NA|TRBV4-3
TGCGCCAGCAGCCCTTGGTGGGGCTCCTACAATGAGCAGTTCTTC
CASSPWWGSYNEQFF
>TRBJ1-3|once|TRBD1|TRBV7-9
TGTGCCAGCAGCTTCGGGACAGCAATTAACGGCATATATTTT
CASSFGTAINGIYF
>TRBJ2-7|few|TRBD2|TRBV7-2
TGTGCCAGCAGCTTAGGGGTAGCGGGAGGGTACGAGCAGTACTTC
CASSLGVAGGYEQYF
>TRBJ2-7|NA|TRBD2|TRBV6-5
TGTGCCAGCAGTTTTGGGACTAGCGGGAGCTACGAGCAGTACTTC
CASSFGTSGSYEQYF
>TRBJ1-2|NA|NA|TRBV19
TGTGCCAGTAGTATAGACAGGGACAACTATGGCTACACCTTC
CASSIDRDNYGYTF
>TRBJ1-1|once|NA|TRBV19
TGTGCCAGTAGTGGCGTGGCGGTTGAAGCTTTCTTT
CASSGVAVEAFF
>TRBJ1-1|NA|NA|TRBV7-9
TGTGCCAGCAACAACCCCGGGGGGGGCACTGAAGCTTTCTTT
CASNNPGGGTEAFF
>TRBJ2-7|NA|TRBD1|TRBV25-1
TGTGCCAGCAGCTTACAGGGGAGCTCCTACGAGCAGTACTTC
CASSLQGSSYEQYF
>TRBJ2-4|NA|NA|TRBV9
TGTGCCAGCAGCATAGGGGATAGCGGAACCAAAAACATTCAGTACTTC
CASSIGDSGTKNIQYF
>TRBJ2-2|NA|TRBD2|TRBV7-3
TGTGCCAGCAGCCAGGGACTAGCGGGAGCCGGGGAGCTGTTTTTT
CASSQGLAGAGELFF
>TRBJ1-2|NA|NA|TRBV19
TGTGCCAGTAGTTTCTCGATAGTCGCCGACAGGAGACCAGGAGGCTACACCTTC
CASSFSIVADRRPGGYTF
>TRBJ2-6|NA|NA|TRBV19
TGTGCCAGTAGTATAGTACAAAATAGGGGGTATTGGGCCAACGTCCTGACTTTC
CASSIVQNRGYWANVLTF
>TRBJ2-7|NA|TRBD1|TRBV7-8
TGTGCCAGCAGCTTAGCGAGGGACAGACCTTCCTACGAGCAGTACTTC
CASSLARDRPSYEQYF